The present T cell receptor beta chain was sequenced within a study of cytomegalovirus exposure and HLA in healthy donors. The V gene lost 7 bases and the J gene lost 7 bases, with 14 bases spanning the gap. The CDR3 runs to 13 residues. Germline V CDR1 and CDR2: SEHNR, FQNEAQ (reference sequence). Primers included in the PCR were 60 Vbeta and 13 Jbeta primers. Method: immunoSEQ multiplex PCR; TCRdb's copy keeps in-frame clones and lacks some. The table records roughly 120,000 clones, 82% of them present only once. V usage is TRBV7-9 and J usage is TRBJ1-3; D is uncertain. The sample taken for sequencing was PBMCs. This receptor was obtained from a woman aged 18-35 years in good health and CMV-seronegative. Written as DNA, the CDR3 is TGTGCCAGCACCCACAGTCTGGATAACACCATATATTTT. It translates to CASTHSLDNTIYF.